Listed below are T cell receptor beta chains from one sample, sequenced in a study of blood T cell repertoires in COVID-19. TCRdb's copy holds only in-frame clones and misses some; the assay was immunoSEQ multiplex PCR. The profile shows under 250,000 clones, 86% of them singletons. Sequencing was carried out using peripheral blood. Receptor source: an elderly woman with COVID-19, enrolled during active disease. Each CDR3 is given with its conserved first and last residue. Clone size is shown for a subset of rows, as once, few, many or a class of expanded clone.

>NA|TRBV19
CASSVRQGAGNQPQHF
>NA|TRBV5-4
CASSLGGGGAYSYEQYF
>NA|TRBV2
CASSVSGGELFF
>NA|TRBV25-1
CASEGGGIGNTIYF
>NA|TRBV18
CASSPSRATNTEAFF
>NA|TRBV7-8
CASSLVESDTQYF
>NA|TRBV14
CASSQDGAGGRMDTQYF
>NA|TRBV7-2
CASSLTGYQPQHF
>NA|TRBV7-2
CASSLAGQELYEQYF
>NA|TRBV11-2
CASSTTTRSKNIQYF
>NA|TRBV4-1
CASSQASPGAYYGYTF
>few|TRBV7-9
CASSLNENPYEQFF
>NA|TRBV30
CAWSAGGGGSTQYF
>NA|TRBV14
CASSLQGYNEQFF
>NA|TRBV5-4
CASSRSTGSYNSPLHF
>NA|TRBV18
CASSRSTEANYGYTF
>NA|TRBV6-2/TRBV6-3
CASSYSTAGAGNQPQHF
>NA|TRBV18
CASSGQDRAPLFTEAFF
>NA|TRBV18
CASSPRLAGTLGDTQYF
>few|TRBV19
CACKDGSSGNTIYF
>NA|TRBV27
CASSLGQGMVGYTF
>NA|TRBV20-1
CSAGGEKSAFF
>NA|TRBV4-1
CASSPGGIRMNTEAFF
>NA|TRBV18
CASSPQQGEDTQYF
>NA|TRBV28
CASRNSGDVLGGYTF
>few|TRBV5-6
CASSFPGAGENNEQFF
>NA|TRBV5-1
CASSPTGQGANTIYF
>NA|TRBV19
CASSPHKRNTEAFF
>once|TRBV19
CAGSKLGQGYEQYF
>once|TRBV7-2
CASSPRTGGGYGYTF
>NA|TRBV19
CASSISPGANYGYTF
>NA|TRBV19
CASSRASGGPMDEQFF
>NA|TRBV5-1
CASSPGDEAKNIQYF
>NA|TRBV7-2
CASRLAGGRTDTQYF
>once|TRBV6-5
CASSYSSGTGTYEQYF
>NA|TRBV28
CASSLSQGARLAGYTF
>few|TRBV5-1
CASSSEPAGELFF
>NA|TRBV9
CASSAGTGAHTEAFF
>NA|TRBV4-1
CASSQGSAGLLRGYTF
>NA|TRBV5-5
CASSLAPGPQETQYF
>NA|TRBV6-6
CASRTGQGGNYGYTF
>NA|TRBV3-1/TRBV3-2
CASSQDQGLAGGYNEQFF
>NA|TRBV7-9
CASSFTGTKETQYF
>NA|TRBV10-3
CAIMSGGSYNEQFF
>NA|TRBV19
CASSMGDTDTQYF
>NA|TRBV5-4
CASSLGFGVKETQYF
>NA|TRBV18
CASSLGQDSYEQYF
>NA|TRBV5-1
CASSLDRGSSYNSPLHF
>NA|TRBV18
CASSPDRLRNQPQHF
>NA|TRBV6-5
CASTRGTAYGYTF
>NA|TRBV28
CASSLGARVEGYTF
>NA|TRBV3-1/TRBV3-2
CASSARGSGNTIYF
>NA|TRBV4-1
CASSQEPAGHGYTF
>NA|TRBV10-1
CASSESTTGVNTEAFF
>NA|TRBV5-1
CASSFRQSEGTEAFF